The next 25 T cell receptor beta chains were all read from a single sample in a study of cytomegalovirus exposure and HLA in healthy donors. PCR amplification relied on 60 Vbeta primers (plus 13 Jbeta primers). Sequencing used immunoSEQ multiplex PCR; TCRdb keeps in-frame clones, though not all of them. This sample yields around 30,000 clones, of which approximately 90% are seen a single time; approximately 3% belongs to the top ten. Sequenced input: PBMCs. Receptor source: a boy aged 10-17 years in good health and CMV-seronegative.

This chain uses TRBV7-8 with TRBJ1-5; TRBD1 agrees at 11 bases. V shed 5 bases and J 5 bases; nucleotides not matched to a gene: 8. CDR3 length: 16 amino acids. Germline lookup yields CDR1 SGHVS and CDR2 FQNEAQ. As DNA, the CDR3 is TGTGCCAGCAGCGGGAGGGACAGGGGGTTCGATCAGCCCCAGCATTTT. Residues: CASSGRDRGFDQPQHF.

The CDR3 region is CASSEGRGEGYTF. CDR3 coding DNA: TGTGCCAGCAGCGAGGGACGGGGGGAAGGCTACACCTTC. The chain recombines TRBV6-5 with TRBJ1-2, with a weak D call TRBD1 (5 bases). Germline V gene data show CDR1 as MNHEY and CDR2 as SVGAGI. This CDR3 spans 13 amino acids. V was trimmed by 6 bases and J by 8 bases, leaving 16 bases between them.

CDR3 in amino acids: CASRANRGHQPQHF. DNA for the CDR3: TGTGCCAGCAGAGCTAACAGGGGGCATCAGCCCCAGCATTTT. The chain has TRBV6-5 and TRBJ1-5, with 9 bases lining up with TRBD1. CDR3 length: 14 amino acids. With V trimmed by 6 bases and J by 5 bases, 5 bases remained unmatched. Germline V lookup: CDR1 MNHEY, CDR2 SVGAGI.

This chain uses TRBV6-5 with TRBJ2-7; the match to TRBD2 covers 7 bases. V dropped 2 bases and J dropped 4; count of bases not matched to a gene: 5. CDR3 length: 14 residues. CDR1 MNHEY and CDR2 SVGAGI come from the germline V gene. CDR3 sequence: CASSYRGGLYEQYF. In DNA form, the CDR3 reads TGTGCCAGCAGTTACCGGGGAGGGCTTTACGAGCAGTACTTC.

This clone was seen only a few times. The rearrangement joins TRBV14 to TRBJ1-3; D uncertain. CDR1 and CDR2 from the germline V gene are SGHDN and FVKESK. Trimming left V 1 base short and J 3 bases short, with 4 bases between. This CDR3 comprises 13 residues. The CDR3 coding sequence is TGTGCCAGCAGCCAAGTCGGTGGAAACACCATATATTTT. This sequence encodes CASSQVGGNTIYF. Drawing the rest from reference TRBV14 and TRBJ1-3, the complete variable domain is EAGVTQFPSHSVIEKGQTVTLRCDPISGHDNLYWYRRVMGKEIKFLLHFVKESKQDESGMPNNRFLAERTGGTYSTLKVQPAELEDSGVYFCASSQVGGNTIYFGEGSWLTVV.

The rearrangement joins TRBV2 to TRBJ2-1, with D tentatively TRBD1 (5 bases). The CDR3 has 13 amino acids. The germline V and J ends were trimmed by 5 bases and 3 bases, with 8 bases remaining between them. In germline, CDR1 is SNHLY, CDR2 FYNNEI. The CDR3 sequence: CASSFQGYNEQFF. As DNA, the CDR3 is TGTGCCAGCAGTTTTCAGGGCTACAATGAGCAGTTCTTC.

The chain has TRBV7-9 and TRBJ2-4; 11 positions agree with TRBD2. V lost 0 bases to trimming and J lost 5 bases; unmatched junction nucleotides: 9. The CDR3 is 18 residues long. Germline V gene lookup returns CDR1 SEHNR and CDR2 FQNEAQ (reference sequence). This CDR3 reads CASSLAHMGLAAQNIQYF. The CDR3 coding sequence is TGTGCCAGCAGCTTAGCGCACATGGGACTAGCGGCCCAAAACATTCAGTACTTC.

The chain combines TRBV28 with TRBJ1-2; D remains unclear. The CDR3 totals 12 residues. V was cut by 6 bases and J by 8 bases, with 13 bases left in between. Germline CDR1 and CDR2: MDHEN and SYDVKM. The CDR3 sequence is CASSPNPGGYTF. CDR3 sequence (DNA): TGTGCCAGCAGCCCAAACCCGGGAGGCTACACCTTC.

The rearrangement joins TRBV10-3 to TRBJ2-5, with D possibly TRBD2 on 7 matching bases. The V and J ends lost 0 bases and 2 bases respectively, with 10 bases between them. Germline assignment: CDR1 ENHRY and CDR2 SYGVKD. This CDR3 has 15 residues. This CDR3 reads CAISESGGPQETQYF. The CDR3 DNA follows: TGTGCCATCAGTGAGTCCGGGGGGCCACAAGAGACCCAGTACTTC.

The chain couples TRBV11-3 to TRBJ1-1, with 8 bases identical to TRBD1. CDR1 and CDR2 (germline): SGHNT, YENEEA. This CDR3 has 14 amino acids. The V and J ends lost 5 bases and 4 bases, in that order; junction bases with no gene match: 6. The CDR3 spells CASSPTGGGTEAFF. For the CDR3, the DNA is TGTGCCAGCAGCCCTACAGGGGGGGGCACTGAAGCTTTCTTT. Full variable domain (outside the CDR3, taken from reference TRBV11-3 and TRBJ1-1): EAGVVQSPRYKIIEKKQPVAFWCNPISGHNTLYWYLQNLGQGPELLIRYENEEAVDDSQLPKDRFSAERLKGVDSTLKIQPAELGDSAVYLCASSPTGGGTEAFFGQGTRLTVV.

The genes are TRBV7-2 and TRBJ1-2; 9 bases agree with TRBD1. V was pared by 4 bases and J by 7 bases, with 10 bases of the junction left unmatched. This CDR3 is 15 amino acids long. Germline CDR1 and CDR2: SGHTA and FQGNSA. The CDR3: CASSSYLQGAGGYTF. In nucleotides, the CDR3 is TGTGCCAGCAGCTCGTACCTACAGGGGGCCGGTGGCTACACCTTC.

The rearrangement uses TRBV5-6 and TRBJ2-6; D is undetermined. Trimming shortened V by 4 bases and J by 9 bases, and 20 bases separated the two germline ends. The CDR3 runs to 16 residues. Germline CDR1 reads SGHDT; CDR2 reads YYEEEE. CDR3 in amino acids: CASSPVPDFANNVLTF. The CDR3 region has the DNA TGTGCCAGCAGCCCCGTCCCAGACTTTGCTAACAACGTCCTGACTTTC.

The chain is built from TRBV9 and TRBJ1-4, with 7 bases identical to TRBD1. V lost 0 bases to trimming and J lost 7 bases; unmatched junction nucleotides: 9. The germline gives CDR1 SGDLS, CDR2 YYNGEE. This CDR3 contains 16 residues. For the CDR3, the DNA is TGTGCCAGCAGCGTAGGGTCAAGGACAGGTGGTGAAAAACTGTTTTTT. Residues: CASSVGSRTGGEKLFF.

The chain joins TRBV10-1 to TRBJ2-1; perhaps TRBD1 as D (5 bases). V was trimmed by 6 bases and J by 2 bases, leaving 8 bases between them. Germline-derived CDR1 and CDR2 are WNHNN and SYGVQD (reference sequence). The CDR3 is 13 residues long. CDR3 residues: CASSLTAYNEQFF. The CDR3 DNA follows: TGCGCCAGCAGCTTGACAGCCTACAATGAGCAGTTCTTC.

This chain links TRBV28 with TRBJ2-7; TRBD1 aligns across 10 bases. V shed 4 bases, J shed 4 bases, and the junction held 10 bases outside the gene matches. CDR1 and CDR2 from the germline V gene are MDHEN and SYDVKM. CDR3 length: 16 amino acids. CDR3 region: CASSSPTGGALYEQYF. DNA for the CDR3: TGTGCCAGCAGTTCCCCGACAGGGGGCGCGTTATACGAGCAGTACTTC.

CDR3 bases: TGTGCCAGCAGTTTCGACAGCTACTCTGGAAACACCATATATTTT. This translates into CASSFDSYSGNTIYF. The chain recombines TRBV2 with TRBJ1-3, with D perhaps matching TRBD1 (5 bases). The CDR3 has 15 amino acids. CDR1 is SNHLY, CDR2 FYNNEI, per germline. The germline V and J ends were trimmed by 5 bases and 0 bases, with 11 bases remaining between them.

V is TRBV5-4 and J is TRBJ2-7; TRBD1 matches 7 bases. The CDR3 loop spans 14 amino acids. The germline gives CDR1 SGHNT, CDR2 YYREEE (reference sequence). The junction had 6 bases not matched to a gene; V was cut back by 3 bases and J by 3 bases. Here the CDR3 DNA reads TGTGCCAGCAGCTCACCCGGGACAGACTACGAGCAGTACTTC. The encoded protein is CASSSPGTDYEQYF.

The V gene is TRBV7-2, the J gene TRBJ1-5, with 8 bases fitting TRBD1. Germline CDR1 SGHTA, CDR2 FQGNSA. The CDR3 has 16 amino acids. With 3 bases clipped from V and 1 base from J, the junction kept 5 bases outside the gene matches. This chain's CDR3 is CASSFRTGFSNQPQHF. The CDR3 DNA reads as TGTGCCAGCAGCTTTCGGACAGGGTTCAGCAATCAGCCCCAGCATTTT.

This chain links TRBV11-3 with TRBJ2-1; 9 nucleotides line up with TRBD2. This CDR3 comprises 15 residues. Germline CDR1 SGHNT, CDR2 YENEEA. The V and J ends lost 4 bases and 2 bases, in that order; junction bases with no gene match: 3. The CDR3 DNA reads TGTGCCAGCAGCTCGAGCGGGGGGCCCTACAATGAGCAGTTCTTC. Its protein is CASSSSGGPYNEQFF.

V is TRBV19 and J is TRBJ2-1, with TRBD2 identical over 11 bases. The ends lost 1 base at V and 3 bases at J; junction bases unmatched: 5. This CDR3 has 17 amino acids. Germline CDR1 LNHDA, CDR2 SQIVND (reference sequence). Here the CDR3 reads CASSIATSGASYNEQFF. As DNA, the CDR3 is TGTGCCAGTAGTATAGCGACTAGCGGGGCGAGCTACAATGAGCAGTTCTTC.

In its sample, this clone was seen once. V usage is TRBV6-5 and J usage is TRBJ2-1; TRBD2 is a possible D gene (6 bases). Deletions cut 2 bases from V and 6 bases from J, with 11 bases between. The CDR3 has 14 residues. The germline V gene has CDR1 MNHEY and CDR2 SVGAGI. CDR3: CASSYHGLRNEQFF. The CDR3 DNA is TGTGCCAGCAGTTACCACGGACTACGCAATGAGCAGTTCTTC.

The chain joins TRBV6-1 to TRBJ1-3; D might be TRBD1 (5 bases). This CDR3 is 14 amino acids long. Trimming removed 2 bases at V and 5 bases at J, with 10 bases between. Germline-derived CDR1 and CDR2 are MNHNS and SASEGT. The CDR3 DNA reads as TGTGCCAGCAGTGAATTTGCAGGGCGAAACACCATATATTTT. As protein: CASSEFAGRNTIYF.

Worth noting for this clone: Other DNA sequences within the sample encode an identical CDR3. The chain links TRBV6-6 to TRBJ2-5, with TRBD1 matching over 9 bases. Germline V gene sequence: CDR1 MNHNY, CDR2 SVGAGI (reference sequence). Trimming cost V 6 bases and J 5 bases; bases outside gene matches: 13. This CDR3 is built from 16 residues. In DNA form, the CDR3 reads TGTGCCAGCAGGCACTACCGGGACAGGGTTGGGGAGACCCAGTACTTC. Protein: CASRHYRDRVGETQYF.

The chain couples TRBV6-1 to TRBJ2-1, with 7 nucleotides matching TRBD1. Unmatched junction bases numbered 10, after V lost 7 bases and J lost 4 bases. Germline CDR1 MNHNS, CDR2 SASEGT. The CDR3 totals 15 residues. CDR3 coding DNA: TGTGCCAGCACCTACAGGACAGGCGAATACAATGAGCAGTTCTTC. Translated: CASTYRTGEYNEQFF.

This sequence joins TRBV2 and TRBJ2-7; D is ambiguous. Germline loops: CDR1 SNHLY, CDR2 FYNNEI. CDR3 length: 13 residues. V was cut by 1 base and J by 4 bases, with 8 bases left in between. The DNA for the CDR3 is TGTGCCAGCAGTGAAGATACGAGATACGAGCAGTACTTC. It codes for CASSEDTRYEQYF.